The clone carrying this T cell receptor (beta chain) came up once. The junction departs from the called germline gene at one end, perhaps through a read error. Germline loops: CDR1 SSHAT, CDR2 FNYEAQ (reference sequence). This CDR3 spans 13 amino acids. This sample is part of a study of blood T cell repertoires in COVID-19. Profiling relied on immunoSEQ multiplex PCR, and the TCRdb table lists in-frame clones only, not all of them. The sample carries roughly 99,000 clones, 65% to 80% recorded once. The specimen was peripheral blood. The rearrangement joins TRBV7-7 to TRBJ1-1; D possibly corresponds to TRBD1 (5 bases). This clonotype was obtained from a man aged 70-80 years with acute or convalescent COVID-19. CDR3 in amino acids: CASSSGVDTEAFF. The CDR3 DNA is TGTGCTAGCAGCTCGGGGGTTGACACTGAAGCTTTCTTT.